Each of the 23 T cell receptor beta chains below was sequenced from the same sample in a study of somatic mutations in cytotoxic T cells in rheumatoid arthritis. Profiled with immunoSEQ multiplex PCR; TCRdb holds only in-frame clones, not every one. Of about 23,000 clones in the sample, roughly 74% were seen once. Sequenced input: CD8+ T cells sorted from blood. These receptors came from an adult with rheumatoid arthritis.

The gene calls are TRBV27 and TRBJ2-3; 7 nucleotides align to TRBD1. The germline V gene has CDR1 MNHEY and CDR2 SMNVEV (reference sequence). J lost 2 bases, V lost 4 bases, and 12 bases had no gene match. This CDR3 is 17 amino acids long. In nucleotides, the CDR3 is TGTGCCAGCAGTTATGCCCGGGACAGTCCTTTCACAGATACGCAGTATTTT. It yields the protein CASSYARDSPFTDTQYF.

This chain links TRBV18 with TRBJ2-7; 7 nucleotides match TRBD2. The CDR3 has 14 amino acids. Germline V lookup: CDR1 KGHSH, CDR2 LQKENI. The junction had 12 bases not matched to a gene; V was cut back by 8 bases and J by 5 bases. The DNA for the CDR3 is TGTGCCAGCCTGTCTGGGGACGGGGGGAACGAGCAGTACTTC. Protein product: CASLSGDGGNEQYF.

This clone was observed once. This sequence joins TRBV30 and TRBJ1-1; D gene uncertain. Germline V gene sequence: CDR1 GTSNPN, CDR2 SVGIG (reference sequence). The CDR3 is 14 residues long. Trimming left V 1 base short and J 7 bases short, with 16 bases between. The CDR3 region is CAWSEVGRVIEAFF. The CDR3, as DNA: TGTGCCTGGAGTGAGGTAGGGCGGGTCATTGAAGCTTTCTTT.

This chain links TRBV29-1 with TRBJ2-5; possibly TRBD2 for D (6 bases). V lost 4 bases and J lost 7, with 16 bases in between. The CDR3 is made up of 13 amino acids. Germline CDR1 is SQVTM and CDR2 is ANQGSEA. The CDR3 sequence is CSVASDGLRTQYF. The CDR3 DNA follows: TGCAGCGTTGCAAGTGACGGACTAAGGACCCAGTACTTC.

This clone showed up just a few times. The chain couples TRBV7-9 to TRBJ1-2; no clear D gene. The CDR3 covers 14 residues. Germline CDR1 reads SEHNR; CDR2 reads FQNEAQ (reference sequence). Trimming removed 2 bases from V and 4 bases from J, with 11 bases in between. The CDR3 here is CASSLREDGYGYTF. The CDR3 DNA is TGTGCCAGCAGCTTAAGGGAAGATGGCTATGGCTACACCTTC.

This clone was detected once. The rearrangement links TRBV6-1 to TRBJ2-7, with 7 bases matching TRBD1. V lost 8 bases to trimming and J lost 5 bases; unmatched junction nucleotides: 12. The length of the CDR3 is 14 residues. Per the germline V gene, CDR1 is MNHNS and CDR2 is SASEGT. CDR3 loop: CASQREQGPHEQYF. CDR3 DNA: TGTGCCAGCCAAAGAGAACAGGGGCCCCACGAGCAGTACTTC.

The chain joins TRBV4-1 to TRBJ1-4; 9 bases fit TRBD1. J was trimmed by 8 bases and V by 4 bases; bases with no gene match: 8. CDR1 is MGHRA and CDR2 is YSYEKL in the germline V gene. The CDR3 is 15 amino acids. CDR3 region: CASSPWDREEEKLFF. The CDR3 DNA sequence: TGCGCCAGCAGCCCCTGGGACAGGGAGGAGGAAAAACTGTTTTTT.

This clone qualifies as medium-sized. V and J are TRBV18 and TRBJ1-1; perhaps TRBD1 as D (5 bases). CDR3 length: 15 amino acids. Trimming stripped 2 bases from V and 1 base from J, with 11 bases between. CDR1 is KGHSH, CDR2 LQKENI, per germline. The CDR3 DNA follows: TGTGCCAGCTCACCATCCGGCAGGGAGAACACTGAAGCTTTCTTT. Its translation: CASSPSGRENTEAFF.

This clone was counted between two and nine times. The CDR3 bases are TGCGCCAGCAGCCAAGATCCTGCCGAGACCGCTTTCTTT. Residues: CASSQDPAETAFF. The chain has TRBV4-3 and TRBJ1-1; no clear D gene. Germline assignment: CDR1 LGHNA and CDR2 YSLEER. The ends were cut back, 0 bases at V and 11 bases at J, with 13 bases in the middle. The CDR3 has 13 amino acids.

The chain is built from TRBV6-1 and TRBJ1-1; D call uncertain. The ends were cut back, 1 base at V and 3 bases at J, with 6 bases in the middle. This CDR3 region has 13 residues. Germline CDR1 and CDR2: MNHNS and SASEGT. CDR3 in amino acids: CASSEGPYTEAFF. CDR3 sequence (DNA): TGTGCCAGCAGTGAAGGCCCGTACACTGAAGCTTTCTTT.

This clone was detected only a few times. CDR3: CASSVGQISYNEQFF. The CDR3 region has the DNA TGTGCCAGCAGCGTGGGACAGATCTCCTACAATGAGCAGTTCTTC. The rearrangement joins TRBV13 to TRBJ2-1, with 7 bases lining up with TRBD1. The CDR3 is 15 residues long. With V trimmed by 5 bases and J by 0 bases, 4 bases remained unmatched. Germline V CDR1 and CDR2: PRHDT, FYEKMQ (reference sequence).

CDR3 protein: CASSRLEASTDTQYF. In DNA form, the CDR3 reads TGTGCCAGCAGCCGGTTAGAGGCCAGCACAGATACGCAGTATTTT. The rearrangement uses TRBV9 and TRBJ2-3, with D unclear. The CDR3 is 15 amino acids. Trimming took off 4 bases at V and 0 bases at J, with 12 bases between the two ends. CDR1 and CDR2 from the germline V gene are SGDLS and YYNGEE. The whole variable domain, filled in from reference TRBV9 and TRBJ2-3, reads DSGVTQTPKHLITATGQRVTLRCSPRSGDLSVYWYQQSLDQGLQFLIQYYNGEERAKGNILERFSAQQFPDLHSELNLSSLELGDSALYFCASSRLEASTDTQYFGPGTRLTVL.

The chain is built from TRBV4-3 and TRBJ1-2; 8 bases align to TRBD1. V dropped 0 bases and J dropped 4; count of bases not matched to a gene: 4. CDR3 length equals 15 residues. Germline-derived CDR1 and CDR2 are LGHNA and YSLEER. The CDR3 coding sequence is TGCGCCAGCAGCCAAGAGGACAGGGATATCTATGGCTACACCTTC. This translates into CASSQEDRDIYGYTF.

The chain links TRBV7-9 to TRBJ1-2; perhaps TRBD1 as D (6 bases). From germline, CDR1 is SEHNR and CDR2 FQNEAQ (reference sequence). V lost 3 bases and J lost 1, with 6 bases in between. The CDR3 has 13 amino acids. The CDR3 region is CASSLDSNYGYTF. The DNA for the CDR3 is TGTGCCAGCAGCTTGGACAGTAACTATGGCTACACCTTC.

This sequence joins TRBV6-5 and TRBJ2-4; 7 bases align to TRBD1. The junction had 7 bases not matched to a gene; V was cut back by 0 bases and J by 14 bases. Germline assignment: CDR1 MNHEY and CDR2 SVGAGI. The CDR3 spans 13 residues. The CDR3 region is CASSYSVRGFEYF. The DNA of the CDR3 is TGTGCCAGCAGTTACTCGGTCAGGGGGTTTGAGTACTTC.

This rearrangement joins TRBV7-3 to TRBJ1-1, with D perhaps matching TRBD1 (6 bases). V dropped 1 base and J dropped 3 bases, with 6 bases sitting between them. Germline CDR1 reads SGHTA; CDR2 reads FQGTGA. The CDR3 consists of 13 residues. Written as DNA, the CDR3 is TGTGCCAGCAGCTTAAGGACAGACACTGAAGCTTTCTTT. It encodes CASSLRTDTEAFF.

The chain combines TRBV6-6 with TRBJ1-6, with 7 bases identical to TRBD1. Germline CDR1 is MNHNY and CDR2 is SVGAGI (reference sequence). This CDR3 contains 15 residues. V dropped 7 bases and J dropped 7; count of bases not matched to a gene: 10. The CDR3 DNA sequence: TGTGCCAGCACCCCAATAGGGGGCGGAAATTCACCCCTCCACTTT. Residues: CASTPIGGGNSPLHF.

The rearrangement uses TRBV6-1 and TRBJ2-7, with D perhaps matching TRBD2 (5 bases). Germline V gene lookup returns CDR1 MNHNS and CDR2 SASEGT. V was cut by 1 base and J by 2 bases, with 9 bases left in between. CDR3 length: 14 amino acids. CDR3 loop: CASSEVEGAYEQYF. DNA for the CDR3: TGTGCCAGCAGTGAAGTTGAGGGAGCCTACGAGCAGTACTTC.

The gene calls are TRBV28 and TRBJ1-1; TRBD1 agrees at 7 bases. J was trimmed by 2 bases and V by 6 bases; bases with no gene match: 6. Germline loops: CDR1 MDHEN, CDR2 SYDVKM. This CDR3 is built from 14 residues. CDR3: CASRQTGINTEAFF. DNA for the CDR3: TGTGCCAGCAGGCAGACAGGGATCAACACTGAAGCTTTCTTT.

V usage is TRBV4-1 and J usage is TRBJ2-7; weak D call: TRBD2 (6 bases). The V and J ends lost 1 base and 2 bases respectively, with 12 bases between them. Germline V gene sequence: CDR1 MGHRA, CDR2 YSYEKL. This CDR3 has 15 residues. The DNA of the CDR3 is TGCGCCAGCAGCCAAGTTTCGGGACTCGCCTACGAGCAGTACTTC. Its translation is CASSQVSGLAYEQYF.

This clone was found once. The gene calls are TRBV27 and TRBJ2-3; TRBD2 aligns across 8 bases. V dropped 2 bases and J dropped 3; count of bases not matched to a gene: 4. This CDR3 comprises 15 residues. Germline V CDR1 and CDR2: MNHEY, SMNVEV (reference sequence). The CDR3 here is CASSLLGRATDTQYF. CDR3 nucleotide sequence: TGTGCCAGCAGTTTACTCGGGAGGGCTACAGATACGCAGTATTTT.

CDR3 loop: CASSLSLGRAVGHNEQFF. CDR3 sequence (DNA): TGTGCCAGCAGCTTATCCCTGGGGAGGGCGGTAGGGCACAATGAGCAGTTCTTC. The rearrangement joins TRBV7-9 to TRBJ2-1, with 7 bases aligning to TRBD2. Germline V gives CDR1 SEHNR, CDR2 FQNEAQ (reference sequence). The CDR3 has 18 amino acids. J was trimmed by 5 bases and V by 2 bases; bases with no gene match: 15. Full variable domain (rest looked up from reference TRBV7-9 and TRBJ2-1): DTGVSQNPRHKITKRGQNVTFRCDPISEHNRLYWYRQTLGQGPEFLTYFQNEAQLEKSRLLSDRFSAERPKGSFSTLEIQRTEQGDSAMYLCASSLSLGRAVGHNEQFFGPGTRLTVL.

The chain is built from TRBV9 and TRBJ1-2; the D gene is possibly TRBD1 (5 bases). The ends were cut back, 2 bases at V and 5 bases at J, with 13 bases in the middle. The CDR3 spans 14 residues. Germline V lookup: CDR1 SGDLS, CDR2 YYNGEE. The chain's CDR3 is CASSVGTATYGYTF. The CDR3 region has the DNA TGTGCCAGCAGCGTCGGGACGGCAACTTATGGCTACACCTTC.